The 21 T cell receptor beta chains reported below all come from one sample, sequenced in a study of CD8+ T cells in alopecia areata. cDNA prepared by RNA extraction and subsequent reverse transcription served as the template for sequencing. TCRdb's table, derived via immunoSEQ multiplex PCR, lists solely in-frame clones and lacks some. The data show roughly 120,000 clones, with approximately 59% seen just once and roughly 30% held by the top ten. Documented treatment: oral pan-JAK inhibitor, 5-10 mg twice daily. The sample consisted of CD8+ T cells sorted from blood, taken at week 4, from a patient treated with tofacitinib. These receptors were collected from a human donor with alopecia areata.

The CDR3 DNA follows: TGTGCCAGCAGCGGGTATGTCGGCACTGAAGCTTTCTTT. Its protein is CASSGYVGTEAFF. The V and J genes are TRBV7-9 and TRBJ1-1; D is unresolved. CDR1 is SEHNR and CDR2 is FQNEAQ in the germline V gene (reference sequence). CDR3 length equals 13 residues. Trimming took 5 bases from V and 4 from J, leaving 11 bases between them.

This rearrangement joins TRBV7-2 to TRBJ1-5; D is unresolved. V was clipped by 5 bases and J by 0 bases, with 14 bases between them. In germline, CDR1 is SGHTA, CDR2 FQGNSA. The CDR3 has 16 amino acids. CDR3 in amino acids: CASSEGSINSNQPQHF. CDR3 in DNA: TGTGCCAGCAGCGAAGGCTCGATTAATAGCAATCAGCCCCAGCATTTT. The entire variable domain, with the rest obtained from reference TRBV7-2 and TRBJ1-5, is as follows: GAGVSQSPSNKVTEKGKDVELRCDPISGHTALYWYRQSLGQGLEFLIYFQGNSAPDKSGLPSDRFSAERTGGSVSTLTIQRTQQEDSAVYLCASSEGSINSNQPQHFGDGTRLSIL.

This clone has more than one count but fewer than ten. V gene TRBV20-1 combines with J gene TRBJ2-3, with D possibly being TRBD2 (6 bases). Germline CDR1 and CDR2: DFQATT and SNEGSKA (reference sequence). Trimming left V 6 bases short and J 8 bases short, with 12 bases between. CDR3 length: 11 residues. Here the CDR3 DNA reads TGCAGTGCCCTTGGGGGGAGTACGCAGTATTTT. Translating it yields CSALGGSTQYF.

The V gene is TRBV19, the J gene TRBJ1-2; 9 nucleotides line up with TRBD1. Germline CDR1 is LNHDA and CDR2 is SQIVND (reference sequence). After removal of 6 bases from V and 8 bases from J, the junction contained 19 bases not matched to a gene. The CDR3 extends over 17 amino acids. The CDR3 spells CASSLTWRGQGGEGYTF. CDR3 nucleotide sequence: TGTGCCAGTAGCCTAACCTGGAGGGGACAGGGAGGAGAAGGCTACACCTTC.

The V gene is TRBV5-4, the J gene TRBJ2-7, with a possible D match to TRBD2 (6 bases). CDR3 length equals 12 residues. The V end lost 9 bases, the J end lost 5 bases, and 15 bases lay between the germline ends. In germline, CDR1 is SGHNT, CDR2 YYREEE (reference sequence). The CDR3 DNA follows: TGTGCCATTTGGGAGGCAGGGCACGAGCAGTACTTC. It encodes CAIWEAGHEQYF.

This clone was counted between two and nine times. The V and J genes are TRBV2 and TRBJ2-7, with 8 bases identical to TRBD1. The germline V gene has CDR1 SNHLY and CDR2 FYNNEI. V lost 6 bases, J lost 5 bases, and 15 bases stayed unmatched. The CDR3 consists of 16 residues. This chain's CDR3 is CASSEWATGAPHEQYF. The CDR3 nucleotides are TGTGCCAGCAGCGAGTGGGCGACAGGGGCTCCCCACGAGCAGTACTTC.

The rearrangement uses TRBV4-1 and TRBJ1-2, with unresolved D. The V end lost 1 base, the J end lost 8 bases, and 8 bases lay between the germline ends. Germline CDR1 is MGHRA and CDR2 is YSYEKL. CDR3 length: 12 amino acids. The CDR3 reads CASSQVTGGYTF. In DNA form, the CDR3 reads TGCGCCAGCAGCCAAGTTACGGGAGGCTACACCTTC.

The J gene is TRBJ1-2, the V gene TRBV29-1, with D perhaps TRBD1 (6 bases). The CDR3 sequence is 14 residues long. Germline V CDR1 and CDR2: SQVTM, ANQGSEA. CDR3 DNA sequence: TGCAGGTCCGGGGGCCCAGGGATGCGATATGGCTACACCTTC. Translated: CRSGGPGMRYGYTF.

This chain links TRBV29-1 with TRBJ2-7; possible D gene TRBD1, 6 bases. CDR3 length equals 10 residues. Germline V gene data show CDR1 as SQVTM and CDR2 as ANQGSEA. Trimming stripped 4 bases from V and 6 bases from J, with 7 bases between. CDR3 nucleotides: TGCAGCGTTGGCAGGGGCGAGCAGTACTTC. This gives the protein CSVGRGEQYF.

V and J are TRBV28 and TRBJ2-5; a weak D match, TRBD1 (6 bases). The CDR3 extends over 17 amino acids. Germline V gene data show CDR1 as MDHEN and CDR2 as SYDVKM. V lost 7 bases and J lost 0, with 21 bases in between. In nucleotides, the CDR3 is TGTGCCAGCAATCTCGCCTTGGGGACAATGTACCAAGAGACCCAGTACTTC. This sequence encodes CASNLALGTMYQETQYF.

The chain carries TRBV30 and TRBJ1-1; maybe TRBD1 (6 bases). V gave up 4 bases and J gave up 6 bases, with 9 bases separating them. CDR1 is GTSNPN and CDR2 is SVGIG in the germline V gene (reference sequence). The CDR3 has 11 amino acids. The CDR3 sequence is CAWMGGPEAFF. DNA of the CDR3: TGTGCCTGGATGGGGGGGCCTGAAGCTTTCTTT. Supplemented by reference TRBV30 and TRBJ1-1, the full variable domain reads SQTIHQWPATLVQPVGSPLSLECTVEGTSNPNLYWYRQAAGRGLQLLFYSVGIGQISSEVPQNLSASRPQDRQFILSSKKLLLSDSGFYLCAWMGGPEAFFGQGTRLTVV.

This clone was seen more than once but under ten times. The chain couples TRBV5-6 to TRBJ2-1; D gene unclear. The V and J ends lost 3 bases and 6 bases respectively, with 7 bases between them. CDR1 and CDR2 (germline): SGHDT, YYEEEE. CDR3 length equals 12 residues. Here the CDR3 DNA reads TGTGCCAGCAGCTGGGGTACCAATGAGCAGTTCTTC. The encoded protein is CASSWGTNEQFF.

The chain couples TRBV9 to TRBJ2-5; D is perhaps TRBD1 or TRBD2 (5 bases each). The CDR3 covers 14 residues. V gave up 3 bases and J gave up 5 bases, with 14 bases separating them. Germline lookup yields CDR1 SGDLS and CDR2 YYNGEE. CDR3 loop: CASSASPGPETQYF. CDR3 coding DNA: TGTGCCAGCAGCGCCTCACCGGGACCCGAGACCCAGTACTTC.

The V call is TRBV5-6, the J call TRBJ2-2; D is possibly TRBD1 (7 bases). Germline CDR1 reads SGHDT; CDR2 reads YYEEEE. V lost 0 bases, J lost 4 bases, and 13 bases lay in between. CDR3 length: 16 amino acids. The DNA of the CDR3 is TGTGCCAGCAGCTTGGCCCCCCAGGGGGGCACCGGGGAGCTGTTTTTT. It is translated as CASSLAPQGGTGELFF.

J is TRBJ1-1 and V is TRBV4-1, with no clear D. The CDR3 spans 13 residues. Per the germline V gene, CDR1 is MGHRA and CDR2 is YSYEKL. V gave up 5 bases and J gave up 1 base, with 8 bases separating them. The CDR3 DNA is TGCGCCAGCAGCGGACTGACGAACACTGAAGCTTTCTTT. Protein sequence: CASSGLTNTEAFF.

The CDR3 loop reads CAWRTGQNSPLHF. The DNA for the CDR3 is TGTGCCTGGAGGACAGGGCAGAATTCACCCCTCCACTTT. This chain connects TRBV30 to TRBJ1-6, with TRBD1 identical over 7 bases. CDR3 size: 13 residues. The germline CDR1 and CDR2 sequences are GTSNPN and SVGIG (reference sequence). The V segment lost 3 bases and the J segment 7 bases; nucleotides outside the gene matches: 3.

CDR3 nucleotide sequence: TGCGCCAGCAGCCAAGGGGCAGGAGTTAACTATGGCTACACCTTC. Amino acid sequence: CASSQGAGVNYGYTF. The gene calls are TRBV4-1 and TRBJ1-2; D is uncertain. This CDR3 comprises 15 residues. CDR1 is MGHRA, CDR2 YSYEKL, per germline. V was cut by 1 base and J by 1 base, with 10 bases left in between.

The V gene is TRBV29-1, the J gene TRBJ2-7; tentative D call: TRBD1 (6 bases). The V gene's germline CDR1 is SQVTM and CDR2 ANQGSEA. This CDR3 is 14 amino acids long. V was shortened by 0 bases and J by 0 bases, with 9 bases between the two germline ends. The CDR3 DNA reads as TGCAGCGTTGAAGATCGGGACACCTCCTACGAGCAGTACTTC. Protein sequence: CSVEDRDTSYEQYF.

This clone came up a few times. The chain joins TRBV10-3 to TRBJ2-1, with 11 bases fitting TRBD2. Trimming at V came to 8 bases and at J to 4 bases, leaving 10 bases not matched to a gene. CDR3 size: 16 residues. The germline gives CDR1 ENHRY, CDR2 SYGVKD. CDR3 coding DNA: TGTGCCATCGGAACGGGTAGCGGGGGGGCGTACAATGAGCAGTTCTTC. Amino acid sequence: CAIGTGSGGAYNEQFF.

This clone appeared a single time. The chain combines TRBV7-6 with TRBJ2-5, with 7 bases lining up with TRBD1. V dropped 5 bases and J dropped 5; count of bases not matched to a gene: 11. Looked up from germline, CDR1 is SGHVS and CDR2 is FNYEAQ. The CDR3 runs 15 residues. The CDR3 region is CASSPHPGGGETQYF. The CDR3 nucleotides read TGTGCCAGCAGCCCCCACCCAGGGGGTGGGGAGACCCAGTACTTC.

The chain uses TRBV28 and TRBJ2-1; 9 nucleotides line up with TRBD2. Germline V gene data show CDR1 as MDHEN and CDR2 as SYDVKM. This CDR3 is built from 16 residues. Trimming removed 5 bases from V and 7 bases from J; junction bases left unmatched: 12. For the CDR3, the DNA is TGTGCCAGCAGTGCCGTAGCGGGGGTGCTTGGGAATGAGCAGTTCTTC. This encodes CASSAVAGVLGNEQFF.